This T cell receptor beta chain was obtained from a study of T cell responses to AZD1222 COVID-19 vaccine. Assay: immunoSEQ multiplex PCR; the TCRdb copy retains only in-frame clones and omits some. The table records 70,000 to 80,000 clones, 60% to 85% of them present only once. Trimming took 3 bases from V and 3 from J, leaving 6 bases between them. Germline CDR1 is ENHRY and CDR2 is SYGVKD. The CDR3 length is 13 residues. Pooled in the analysis were second doses at about 4 or about 12 weeks. There are a few counts of this clone. Its antigen is not known. The study, taken as a whole, reports: Unmutated regions of variants are reportedly targeted by nearly half of spike-specific TCRs. Only after the peak T cell response were repertoires sampled.

The sequence derives from an adult who received the AZD1222 COVID-19 vaccine. The starting material was peripheral blood, obtained 28 days after the second AZD1222 dose. V gene TRBV10-3 combines with J gene TRBJ2-1; no reliable D call. CDR3 in amino acids: CAISEVDYNEQFF. The CDR3 DNA sequence: TGTGCCATCAGTGAAGTCGACTACAATGAGCAGTTCTTC.